The 15 T cell receptor beta chains reported below all come from one sample, sequenced in a study of cytomegalovirus exposure and HLA in healthy donors. This PCR relied on a set of 60 Vbeta primers and 13 Jbeta primers. Produced via immunoSEQ multiplex PCR; TCRdb's table is partial and in-frame only. The sample has tens of thousands of clones; about four fifths are singletons. Input material: PBMCs. The source of these receptors is a man aged 50 to 60 in good health and CMV-seropositive.

The CDR3 DNA is TGTGCCAGCAGCTCGCGGGACTTTTACAATGAGCAGTTCTTC. Translating gives CASSSRDFYNEQFF. The chain recombines TRBV14 with TRBJ2-1; TRBD2 might be the D (6 bases). Germline CDR1 reads SGHDN; CDR2 reads FVKESK. CDR3 length: 14 residues. V was clipped by 5 bases and J by 4 bases, with 12 bases between them.

The chain employs TRBV16 and TRBJ1-1; TRBD1 agrees at 9 bases. The CDR3 consists of 13 residues. J lost 6 bases, V lost 6 bases, and 5 bases had no gene match. Looked up from germline, CDR1 is KGHSY and CDR2 is FQNENV. The CDR3 reads CASSRTGVAEAFF. Written as DNA, the CDR3 is TGTGCCAGCAGTCGGACAGGGGTTGCTGAAGCTTTCTTT.

This chain joins TRBV29-1 and TRBJ1-1; unclear D gene. Germline-derived CDR1 and CDR2 are SQVTM and ANQGSEA. V was shortened by 4 bases and J by 4 bases, with 10 bases between the two germline ends. This CDR3 contains 12 residues. CDR3 loop: CSVVVSGTEAFF. CDR3 sequence (DNA): TGCAGCGTTGTGGTTTCGGGCACTGAAGCTTTCTTT.

This rearrangement joins TRBV29-1 to TRBJ1-2, with TRBD1 matching 7 bases. The junction had 10 bases not matched to a gene; V was cut back by 3 bases and J by 6 bases. The germline V gene encodes CDR1 SQVTM and CDR2 ANQGSEA. The CDR3 loop spans 14 amino acids. The CDR3 spells CSVDLQGTGDGYTF. The CDR3 DNA sequence: TGCAGCGTTGATTTACAGGGGACTGGGGATGGCTACACCTTC. Full variable domain (rest looked up from reference TRBV29-1 and TRBJ1-2): SAVISQKPSRDICQRGTSLTIQCQVDSQVTMMFWYRQQPGQSLTLIATANQGSEATYESGFVIDKFPISRPNLTFSTLTVSNMSPEDSSIYLCSVDLQGTGDGYTFGSGTRLTVV.

The chain has TRBV27 and TRBJ2-7, with TRBD1 as a possible D gene (6 bases). The CDR3 consists of 15 residues. Trimming removed 2 bases at V and 1 base at J, with 12 bases between. Germline V gene sequence: CDR1 MNHEY, CDR2 SMNVEV (reference sequence). CDR3 residues: CASSLVSGQSYEQYF. CDR3 coding DNA: TGTGCCAGCAGTTTAGTCTCGGGACAATCCTACGAGCAGTACTTC.

The chain has TRBV25-1 and TRBJ2-5; 9 bases match TRBD1. V gave up 1 base and J gave up 5 bases; unmatched junction bases: 5. The germline V gene encodes CDR1 MGHDK and CDR2 SYGVNS. The CDR3 sequence is 15 residues long. CDR3 sequence (DNA): TGTGCCAGCAGTGAATTGGGACAGGGTGGGGAGACCCAGTACTTC. Its protein product is CASSELGQGGETQYF.

J is TRBJ2-7 and V is TRBV6-6; TRBD1 matches at 11 bases. The CDR3 has 15 amino acids. V shed 3 bases, J shed 3 bases, and the junction held 4 bases outside the gene matches. CDR1 is MNHNY, CDR2 SVGAGI, per germline (reference sequence). For the CDR3, the DNA is TGTGCCAGCAGTTATAACGGGACAGGGGGCTACGAGCAGTACTTC. As protein: CASSYNGTGGYEQYF.

The V call is TRBV29-1, the J call TRBJ2-2, with TRBD1 as a possible D gene (5 bases). CDR3 size: 13 residues. Deletions cut 6 bases from V and 5 bases from J, with 13 bases between. Germline values: CDR1 SQVTM, CDR2 ANQGSEA. The CDR3 region is CSVEHQGTGELFF. CDR3 bases: TGCAGCGTAGAACACCAGGGTACCGGGGAGCTGTTTTTT.

This chain links TRBV5-1 with TRBJ1-1, with TRBD1 matching 7 bases. The CDR3 spans 14 residues. Unmatched junction bases numbered 3, after V lost 3 bases and J lost 1 base. CDR1 is SGHRS, CDR2 YFSETQ, per germline. CDR3 sequence reads: CASSSQGGNTEAFF. In nucleotides, the CDR3 is TGCGCCAGCAGCTCCCAGGGGGGGAACACTGAAGCTTTCTTT. The full variable domain, rest sourced from reference TRBV5-1 and TRBJ1-1, is KAGVTQTPRYLIKTRGQQVTLSCSPISGHRSVSWYQQTPGQGLQFLFEYFSETQRNKGNFPGRFSGRQFSNSRSEMNVSTLELGDSALYLCASSSQGGNTEAFFGQGTRLTVV.

As DNA, the CDR3 is TGTGCCAGCAGCCCACAGGGGGGAAACACTGAAGCTTTCTTT. Translated: CASSPQGGNTEAFF. The V gene is TRBV6-4, the J gene TRBJ1-1, with 8 bases aligning to TRBD1. Trimming cost V 6 bases and J 2 bases; bases outside gene matches: 5. The CDR3 totals 14 residues. Germline-derived CDR1 and CDR2 are MRHNA and SNTAGT.

CDR3 nucleotides: TGTGCCAGCAGCCCCCGGACTAGCGGTCCCCAAGAGACCCAGTACTTC. It specifies CASSPRTSGPQETQYF. The gene calls are TRBV5-4 and TRBJ2-5; 10 nucleotides line up with TRBD2. CDR3 length: 16 amino acids. Germline V gene lookup returns CDR1 SGHNT and CDR2 YYREEE (reference sequence). The trim removed 4 bases at V and 1 base at J, leaving 7 bases unmatched. Drawing the rest from reference TRBV5-4 and TRBJ2-5, the complete variable domain is ETGVTQSPTHLIKTRGQQVTLRCSSQSGHNTVSWYQQALGQGPQFIFQYYREEENGRGNFPPRFSGLQFPNYSSELNVNALELDDSALYLCASSPRTSGPQETQYFGPGTRLLVL.

The gene calls are TRBV9 and TRBJ1-1; perhaps TRBD1 as D (5 bases). In germline, CDR1 is SGDLS, CDR2 YYNGEE. The ends were cut back, 6 bases at V and 5 bases at J, with 23 bases in the middle. This CDR3 contains 16 residues. CDR3 coding DNA: TGTGCCAGCAACTCAGGAAGGGACTCCGGGAGTACTGAAGCTTTCTTT. Protein sequence: CASNSGRDSGSTEAFF.

The J gene is TRBJ1-1, the V gene TRBV10-3; a possible D gene is TRBD1 (6 bases). CDR1 ENHRY and CDR2 SYGVKD come from the germline V gene. Trimming stripped 6 bases from V and 1 base from J, with 9 bases between. This CDR3 contains 13 residues. CDR3 coding DNA: TGTGCCATCAGCCTGACAGGGAACACTGAAGCTTTCTTT. It translates to CAISLTGNTEAFF.

This chain connects TRBV14 to TRBJ1-1, with D possibly being TRBD1 (6 bases). Germline lookup yields CDR1 SGHDN and CDR2 FVKESK. The ends were cut back, 8 bases at V and 1 base at J, with 11 bases in the middle. The length of the CDR3 is 13 residues. In DNA, the CDR3 is TGTGCCAGCGGGGACACTTCGAACACTGAAGCTTTCTTT. The encoded protein is CASGDTSNTEAFF.

CDR3 DNA sequence: TGTGCCATCAGTGAGGACAGGGCCCGCGAGCAGTACTTC. It encodes CAISEDRAREQYF. The chain has TRBV10-3 and TRBJ2-7; TRBD1 aligns across 7 bases. Germline trimming cut 2 bases from V and 6 bases from J; bases unmatched to any gene: 4. This CDR3 spans 13 amino acids. Germline V gene lookup returns CDR1 ENHRY and CDR2 SYGVKD.